One and the same sample provided the 14 T cell receptor beta chains below, sequenced in a study of T cell responses to AZD1222 COVID-19 vaccine. Generated by immunoSEQ multiplex PCR, the TCRdb table keeps only in-frame clones and is missing some. The sample comprises under 50,000 clones, 89% of which are singletons, and less than 6% rests with the top ten. The sequencing used peripheral blood, collected 28 days after the second AZD1222 dose. The receptor set was obtained from an adult who received the AZD1222 COVID-19 vaccine.

The chain recombines TRBV24-1 with TRBJ2-7, with D perhaps TRBD1 (5 bases). Germline lookup yields CDR1 KGHDR and CDR2 SFDVKD. The length of the CDR3 is 13 residues. V dropped 9 bases and J dropped 2 bases, with 13 bases sitting between them. CDR3 coding DNA: TGTGCCACCCCCCCACAGGAGCCCTACGAGCAGTACTTC. Amino acids: CATPPQEPYEQYF.

This rearrangement joins TRBV18 to TRBJ1-1, with no clear D. This CDR3 comprises 13 residues. Per the germline V gene, CDR1 is KGHSH and CDR2 is LQKENI. V dropped 2 bases and J dropped 1 base, with 5 bases sitting between them. The CDR3 reads CASSPGQNTEAFF. The CDR3 DNA reads TGTGCCAGCTCACCAGGTCAGAACACTGAAGCTTTCTTT. Drawing the rest from reference TRBV18 and TRBJ1-1, the complete variable domain is NAGVMQNPRHLVRRRGQEARLRCSPMKGHSHVYWYRQLPEEGLKFMVYLQKENIIDESGMPKERFSAEFPKEGPSILRIQQVVRGDSAAYFCASSPGQNTEAFFGQGTRLTVV.

This chain joins TRBV4-2 and TRBJ1-2, with D uncertain. Germline V CDR1 and CDR2: LGHNA, YNFKEQ. The CDR3 length is 15 residues. V dropped 5 bases and J dropped 7 bases, with 20 bases sitting between them. The CDR3 coding sequence is TGTGCCAGCAGCTCCCCGGGCAGGACGGGCGGTGGCTACACCTTC. Translated, it gives CASSSPGRTGGGYTF.

This clone has only one observation. The chain combines TRBV10-1 with TRBJ2-2, with TRBD2 identical over 8 bases. The CDR3 spans 18 residues. Germline V gene lookup returns CDR1 WNHNN and CDR2 SYGVQD (reference sequence). The ends lost 1 base at V and 11 bases at J; junction bases unmatched: 18. CDR3 DNA: TGCGCCAGCAGTGAGTTTCGATTGGATCGAGCGGGAGTGGGCGAGCTGTTTTTT. It is translated as CASSEFRLDRAGVGELFF.

The V call is TRBV19, the J call TRBJ1-2, with unresolved D. V gave up 6 bases and J gave up 3 bases, with 8 bases separating them. This CDR3 contains 12 residues. Germline V gene lookup returns CDR1 LNHDA and CDR2 SQIVND (reference sequence). CDR3 amino acids: CASRGPDYGYTF. The CDR3 nucleotides read TGTGCCAGTAGGGGTCCCGACTATGGCTACACCTTC.

The genes are TRBV18 and TRBJ1-4, with D perhaps TRBD1 (5 bases). The V gene's germline CDR1 is KGHSH and CDR2 LQKENI. The CDR3 runs to 13 residues. The V gene lost 2 bases and the J gene lost 6 bases, with 7 bases spanning the gap. The CDR3 reads CASSPSRDEKLFF. The CDR3 region has the DNA TGTGCCAGCTCACCAAGCAGGGATGAAAAACTGTTTTTT.

This chain uses TRBV11-2 with TRBJ1-3; TRBD1 matches at 7 bases. CDR3 size: 18 residues. Trimming at V came to 6 bases and at J to 4 bases, leaving 18 bases not matched to a gene. The V gene's germline CDR1 is SGHAT and CDR2 FQNNGV. Written as DNA, the CDR3 is TGTGCCAGCAGACAACTAACAGGGGACCGAATATTAGGAAACACCATATATTTT. This sequence encodes CASRQLTGDRILGNTIYF.

The chain recombines TRBV9 with TRBJ1-3; D call uncertain. This CDR3 spans 14 amino acids. V gave up 3 bases and J gave up 1 base, with 8 bases separating them. From germline, CDR1 is SGDLS and CDR2 YYNGEE. CDR3 sequence: CASSAGESGNTIYF. DNA of the CDR3: TGTGCCAGCAGCGCGGGCGAATCTGGAAACACCATATATTTT.

The V call is TRBV6-4, the J call TRBJ2-5; TRBD2 aligns across 12 bases. This CDR3 spans 13 amino acids. V shed 8 bases, J shed 2 bases, and the junction held 0 bases outside the gene matches. Looked up from germline, CDR1 is MRHNA and CDR2 is SNTAGT. DNA for the CDR3: TGTGCCAGCGGACTAGCGGGGCAAGAGACCCAGTACTTC. Its translation is CASGLAGQETQYF.

V usage is TRBV15 and J usage is TRBJ2-7, with 9 bases aligning to TRBD2. CDR3 length: 16 residues. The germline CDR1 and CDR2 sequences are LNHNV and YYDKDF (reference sequence). V lost 5 bases to trimming and J lost 5 bases; unmatched junction nucleotides: 13. CDR3 nucleotide sequence: TGTGCCACCAGCGCGGGGCTAGCGGGGTTCCGGGACGAGCAGTACTTC. Its protein product is CATSAGLAGFRDEQYF.

The chain carries TRBV5-1 and TRBJ1-4; possible D gene TRBD1, 6 bases. The CDR3 is 17 amino acids. V was clipped by 4 bases and J by 2 bases, with 18 bases between them. Germline V gives CDR1 SGHRS, CDR2 YFSETQ. The CDR3 DNA is TGCGCCAGCAGCAGCGGACGTACAGGGTTGACTAATGAAAAACTGTTTTTT. It translates to CASSSGRTGLTNEKLFF.

This chain links TRBV5-5 with TRBJ1-4; 8 bases map to TRBD1. The V segment lost 0 bases and the J segment 5 bases; nucleotides outside the gene matches: 3. This CDR3 is built from 15 residues. CDR1 is SGHKS, CDR2 YYEKEE, per germline (reference sequence). The CDR3 loop reads CASSLGGTGNEKLFF. The CDR3 bases are TGTGCCAGCAGCTTGGGGGGGACAGGCAATGAAAAACTGTTTTTT.

The gene calls are TRBV10-3 and TRBJ1-3; no firm D call. The CDR3 covers 16 residues. The V and J ends lost 0 bases and 3 bases respectively, with 12 bases between them. CDR1 and CDR2 (germline): ENHRY, SYGVKD. The CDR3, as DNA: TGTGCCATCAGTGAGTCTAGTGGAATGTATGGAAACACCATATATTTT. Protein sequence: CAISESSGMYGNTIYF.

The chain joins TRBV5-1 to TRBJ2-1; 7 bases agree with TRBD1. The CDR3 is 14 residues long. The ends lost 4 bases at V and 6 bases at J; junction bases unmatched: 7. The germline CDR1 and CDR2 sequences are SGHRS and YFSETQ. Here the CDR3 reads CASSLGQLSNEQFF. CDR3 DNA sequence: TGCGCCAGCAGCCTGGGACAGTTATCCAATGAGCAGTTCTTC.